This T cell receptor beta chain was identified during a study of control samples from healthy donors and cancer patients. Germline-derived CDR1 and CDR2 are MNHEY and SVGAGI. V was cut by 4 bases and J by 8 bases, with 18 bases left in between. This CDR3 contains 15 residues. TCRdb's copy holds only in-frame clones and misses some; the assay was immunoSEQ multiplex PCR. In the table there are roughly 140,000 clones, over 90% of which are singletons. This clone was observed a single time. Sequencing was carried out using blood. The V call is TRBV6-5, the J call TRBJ2-1, with D perhaps matching TRBD1 (6 bases). The receptor's source is a man in his fifties or sixties in good health. This CDR3 reads CASSSPNAEGDEQFF. In DNA form, the CDR3 reads TGTGCCAGCAGTTCCCCCAATGCTGAGGGGGATGAGCAGTTCTTC.